The 20 T cell receptor beta chains given below trace back to one sample, sequenced in a study of regulatory T cells in long-lasting Graves disease. Building the TCR beta libraries relied on iRepertoire HTBI primers, and CDR3 regions underwent Arm-PCR. TCRdb processed the multiplex PCR reads anew with MiXCR; each CDR3 protein has one entry. The repertoire consists of about 540,000 distinct CDR3 sequences, with roughly 13% occurring once and the leading ten covering roughly 10%. Time point specified: newly diagnosed GD, antithyroid drugs for less than 3 months. The authors made the TCR library using RNA they extracted from PBMCs. The same data also went into a second study, on T cells in Graves' hyperthyroidism and ophthalmopathy.

The source material was peripheral blood mononuclear cells (PBMCs), sampled at new diagnosis, from a patient treated with antithyroid drugs. Source of these receptors: a man aged 25 to 40 with Graves disease.

The chain employs TRBV10-3 and TRBJ2-1, with 7 bases lining up with TRBD1. The CDR3 loop spans 13 amino acids. Germline values: CDR1 ENHRY, CDR2 SYGVKD. After removal of 7 bases from V and 8 bases from J, the junction contained 8 bases not matched to a gene. The CDR3 region is CAITGQAGHEQFF. DNA for the CDR3: TGTGCCATCACCGGACAGGCAGGCCATGAGCAGTTCTTC.

This clonotype was found many times. The chain couples TRBV6-1 to TRBJ2-3; tentatively, D is TRBD2 (5 bases). CDR1 MNHNS and CDR2 SASEGT come from the germline V gene. This CDR3 comprises 14 residues. Trimming took 11 bases from V and 4 from J, leaving 19 bases between them. The chain's CDR3 is CASADSLPPDTQYF. CDR3 bases: TGTGCCTCCGCGGACTCCCTCCCCCCAGATACGCAGTATTTT.

The chain couples TRBV6-1 to TRBJ2-4; D is unresolved. The CDR3 totals 17 residues. Trimming took off 5 bases at V and 0 bases at J, with 17 bases between the two ends. The germline V gene encodes CDR1 MNHNS and CDR2 SASEGT. CDR3 sequence: CASSPDGRSRAKNIQYF. Here the CDR3 DNA reads TGTGCCAGCAGTCCGGACGGCAGATCTCGAGCCAAAAACATTCAGTACTTC.

The table lists this clonotype with many counts. The chain joins TRBV9 to TRBJ2-5, with D perhaps being TRBD1 or TRBD2 (5 bases each). Germline assignment: CDR1 SGDLS and CDR2 YYNGEE. The CDR3 extends over 15 amino acids. V was cut by 0 bases and J by 5 bases, with 14 bases left in between. CDR3: CASSVDEGRGETQYF. CDR3 coding DNA: TGTGCCAGCAGCGTAGATGAGGGGCGCGGGGAGACCCAGTACTTC.

This clonotype has just a few counts. The rearrangement links TRBV20-1 to TRBJ2-7; 10 bases match TRBD2. The length of the CDR3 is 14 residues. V shed 3 bases and J 2 bases; nucleotides not matched to a gene: 4. Looked up from germline, CDR1 is DFQATT and CDR2 is SNEGSKA (reference sequence). The CDR3 is CSASPSGSTYEQYF. CDR3 DNA: TGCAGTGCTAGTCCTAGCGGGAGTACCTACGAGCAGTACTTC.

CDR3 loop: CSAREPLAGSNYEQYF. CDR3 nucleotide sequence: TGCAGTGCTAGAGAGCCCCTAGCGGGGTCAAACTACGAGCAGTACTTC. The rearrangement links TRBV20-1 to TRBJ2-7, with 9 positions matching TRBD2. Trimming took 0 bases from V and 3 from J; bases not matched to a gene: 9. The germline V gene has CDR1 DFQATT and CDR2 SNEGSKA (reference sequence). CDR3 length: 16 amino acids.

This clonotype appeared many times. The CDR3 DNA reads as TGTGCCAGCAGCAAAAGTATCACCGGGGAGCTGTTTTTT. Its translation is CASSKSITGELFF. This chain links TRBV11-3 with TRBJ2-2; D gene ambiguous. Trimming shortened V by 5 bases and J by 4 bases, and 8 bases separated the two germline ends. This CDR3 is built from 13 residues. From germline, CDR1 is SGHNT and CDR2 YENEEA.

This clonotype was observed many times. A junction end diverges from the germline sequence, so it may reflect a read error. The chain joins TRBV5-1 to TRBJ2-3, with 8 bases aligning to TRBD1. The germline gives CDR1 SGHRS, CDR2 YFSETQ. CDR3 length: 15 amino acids. CDR3 in DNA: TGTGCCAGCAGCTTGGACAGGGTTAGCACAGATACGCAGTATTTT. Translated, it gives CASSLDRVSTDTQYF.

As for this clonotype: Given a much more abundant clone one base away, this may be a read error. The rearrangement joins TRBV29-1 to TRBJ2-1; unclear D gene. The CDR3 has 12 residues. The germline V gene has CDR1 SQVTM and CDR2 ANQGSEA. The CDR3 sequence is CSVDRPYNERFF. The CDR3 region has the DNA TGCAGCGTTGATCGGCCTTACAATGAGCGGTTCTTC.

This clonotype was counted ten times or more. The chain combines TRBV9 with TRBJ2-7; D is undetermined. Per germline, CDR1 SGDLS and CDR2 YYNGEE. Deletions cut 4 bases from V and 3 bases from J, with 11 bases between. CDR3 length: 13 residues. CDR3 in amino acids: CASSSPPRYEQYF. CDR3 nucleotide sequence: TGTGCCAGCAGCTCACCCCCCCGCTACGAGCAGTACTTC.

V usage is TRBV19 and J usage is TRBJ2-3, with TRBD2 identical over 11 bases. The CDR3 covers 14 residues. CDR1 is LNHDA and CDR2 is SQIVND in the germline V gene (reference sequence). DNA for the CDR3: TGTGCTGGAAGAACTAGCGGGAGAGAAGATACGCAGTATTTT. It yields the protein CAGRTSGREDTQYF.

This clonotype showed up many times. The rearrangement uses TRBV20-1 and TRBJ2-3, with 10 nucleotides matching TRBD1. CDR3 size: 15 residues. J was trimmed by 6 bases and V by 5 bases; bases with no gene match: 11. Germline CDR1 reads DFQATT; CDR2 reads SNEGSKA (reference sequence). CDR3 sequence (DNA): TGCAGTGCTCCCTCGACAGGGGGCCTGTCGGATACGCAGTATTTT. The encoded protein is CSAPSTGGLSDTQYF.

In this sample, this clonotype turned up a few times. The CDR3 sequence is CASSQGGSDSNGYTF. CDR3 bases: TGTGCCAGCAGCCAAGGGGGGTCCGACTCGAATGGCTACACCTTC. V gene TRBV4-2 combines with J gene TRBJ1-2; maybe TRBD1 (5 bases). Trimming removed 1 base at V and 6 bases at J, with 15 bases between. This CDR3 comprises 15 residues. The germline V gene has CDR1 LGHNA and CDR2 YNFKEQ.

The table lists this clonotype with many counts. The rearrangement uses TRBV29-1 and TRBJ2-1; the match to TRBD2 covers 11 bases. Germline V CDR1 and CDR2: SQVTM, ANQGSEA. V lost 7 bases and J lost 5; bases outside the gene matches: 7. The CDR3 runs 14 residues. In nucleotides, the CDR3 is TGCAGCGCCACCTCTAGCGGGAGGCACAATGAGCAGTTCTTC. Its translation: CSATSSGRHNEQFF.

The chain links TRBV20-1 to TRBJ2-1; 9 bases are shared with TRBD2. V was clipped by 7 bases and J by 6 bases; unmatched bases: 4. CDR1 DFQATT and CDR2 SNEGSKA come from the germline V gene (reference sequence). This CDR3 contains 12 residues. The CDR3 region has the DNA TGCAGTGTCGAAGCGGGAGGCAATGAGCAGTTCTTC. Protein: CSVEAGGNEQFF.

In its sample, this clonotype was seen many times. In nucleotides, the CDR3 is TGTGCCAGCAGGAACCGGGACAACTATGGCTACACCTTC. This encodes CASRNRDNYGYTF. The V call is TRBV6-1, the J call TRBJ1-2; D may be TRBD1 (5 bases). Germline V gene data show CDR1 as MNHNS and CDR2 as SASEGT. V lost 6 bases and J lost 2, with 10 bases in between. This CDR3 is built from 13 residues.

The rearrangement links TRBV4-2 to TRBJ2-7, with D tentatively TRBD2 (6 bases). CDR1 LGHNA and CDR2 YNFKEQ come from the germline V gene. With 0 bases removed from V and 0 bases from J, the gap between germline ends came to 15 bases. The CDR3 covers 17 residues. The CDR3 DNA is TGTGCCAGCAGCCAAGATCCTCGCGGGGACGGCTCCTACGAGCAGTACTTC. Protein: CASSQDPRGDGSYEQYF.

This clonotype appeared a few times. This chain joins TRBV12-3 or TRBV12-4 and TRBJ2-3; TRBD2 agrees at 9 bases. The CDR3 runs to 17 residues. J lost 1 base, V lost 4 bases, and 9 bases had no gene match. The CDR3 region is CASSWATSGTGTDTQYF. The CDR3 DNA reads as TGTGCCAGCAGTTGGGCGACTAGCGGCACGGGCACAGATACGCAGTATTTT.

The sample holds many counts of this clonotype. The rearrangement links TRBV12-5 to TRBJ2-7; D is ambiguous. The CDR3 spans 12 residues. CDR1 is LGHNT and CDR2 is FRNRAP in the germline V gene. V dropped 3 bases and J dropped 7 bases, with 10 bases sitting between them. The CDR3 DNA reads TGTGCTAGTGGTTTCTTACATGGAGAGCAGTACTTC. Translated, it gives CASGFLHGEQYF.

At least ten counts were recorded for this clonotype. The chain links TRBV7-9 to TRBJ1-1; no clear D. CDR1 is SEHNR and CDR2 is FQNEAQ in the germline V gene (reference sequence). V was cut by 5 bases and J by 7 bases, with 14 bases left in between. The CDR3 spans 13 residues. The CDR3 spells CASSPDGEVEAFF. As DNA, the CDR3 is TGTGCCAGCAGCCCAGACGGAGAAGTTGAAGCTTTCTTT.